This T cell receptor beta chain was obtained from a study of shared T cell receptors in the human thymus. Data came from immunoSEQ multiplex PCR; TCRdb stores just in-frame clones and leaves some out. The repertoire has hundreds of thousands of clones, approximately 78% of them found once; the top ten carry more than 0.01%. The V and J ends lost 8 bases and 6 bases respectively, with 19 bases between them. The CDR3 sequence is 14 residues long. The germline gives CDR1 SGHDN, CDR2 FVKESK. The sample also formed part of further work on human thymus T cells. That investigation notes: Gene usage for V and J segments appeared biased in thymic and blood repertoires.

The chain employs TRBV14 and TRBJ1-2; D is unclear. Sequencing was performed on thymocytes. This clonotype originated in a boy under two years old with a congenital heart defect. The CDR3 DNA reads TGTGCCAGCGCTCGTGCCAGGAATACAAATGGCTACACCTTC. Protein product: CASARARNTNGYTF.